This T cell receptor (delta chain) was found in a study of delta chain sequences of gamma delta T cells (dated by TCRdb to 2016 to 2017). With respect to this clone: The specificity of this receptor is unknown. A single base separates this from a much larger clone, so it may be a read error.

CDR3 length: 19 amino acids, cysteine to phenylalanine. Of the read, only the CDR3 DNA is kept; its 57 bases are in frame from base 1. Sequences GEAIGNYY (CDR1) and EKD (CDR2) are obtained from the germline V gene. The library came from 5' RACE. The sequencing machine was an Illumina MiSeq. Clones were re-identified by TCRdb from the public reads with CATT, and rows with the same DNA were merged. The sample data list hundreds of delta-chain clones, and roughly 21% of these were observed just once. The ten biggest clones cover around 41% of the sample. The specimen was either unsorted cells or a sorted T cell fraction (not recorded which). The sequence came from a human donor in good health. The sequence is built from TRDV2 and TRDJ3, with TRDD3 identical over 12 junction bases. The sequenced DNA: TGTGCCTGTGACACCGTACTGGGGGATACTTCCTGGGACCCCCGACAGATGTTTTTC. Translated, it reads CACDTVLGDTSWDPRQMFF.